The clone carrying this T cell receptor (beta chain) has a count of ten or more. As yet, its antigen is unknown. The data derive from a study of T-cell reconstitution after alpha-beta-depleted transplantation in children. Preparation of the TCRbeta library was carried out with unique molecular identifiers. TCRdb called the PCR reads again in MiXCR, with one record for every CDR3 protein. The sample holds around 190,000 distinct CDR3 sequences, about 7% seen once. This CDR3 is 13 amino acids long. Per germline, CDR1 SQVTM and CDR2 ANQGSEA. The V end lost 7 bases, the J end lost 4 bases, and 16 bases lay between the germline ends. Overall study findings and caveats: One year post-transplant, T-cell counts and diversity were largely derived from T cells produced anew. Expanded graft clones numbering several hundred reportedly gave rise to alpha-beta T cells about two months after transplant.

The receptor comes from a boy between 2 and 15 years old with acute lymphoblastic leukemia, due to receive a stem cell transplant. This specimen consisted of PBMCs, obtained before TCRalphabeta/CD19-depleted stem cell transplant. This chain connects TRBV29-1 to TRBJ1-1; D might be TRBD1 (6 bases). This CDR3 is CSGGAGAGTEAFF. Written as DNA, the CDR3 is TGCAGCGGGGGGGCGGGGGCCGGCACTGAAGCTTTCTTT.